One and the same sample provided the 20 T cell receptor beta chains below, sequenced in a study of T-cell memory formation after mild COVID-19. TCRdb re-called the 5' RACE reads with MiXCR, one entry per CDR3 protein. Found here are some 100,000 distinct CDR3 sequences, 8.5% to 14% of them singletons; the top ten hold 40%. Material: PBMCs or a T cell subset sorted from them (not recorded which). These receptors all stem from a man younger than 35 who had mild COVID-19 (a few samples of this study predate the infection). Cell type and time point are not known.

The CDR3 DNA sequence: TGCGCCAGCAGCCCAGAATGGGGGGGAGGTCAGCCCCAGCATTTT. Protein sequence: CASSPEWGGGQPQHF. The chain employs TRBV4-3 and TRBJ1-5; TRBD1 is a possible D gene (5 bases). V shed 4 bases and J shed 6 bases, with 16 bases lying between them. Germline assignment: CDR1 LGHNA and CDR2 YSLEER. The CDR3 extends over 15 amino acids.

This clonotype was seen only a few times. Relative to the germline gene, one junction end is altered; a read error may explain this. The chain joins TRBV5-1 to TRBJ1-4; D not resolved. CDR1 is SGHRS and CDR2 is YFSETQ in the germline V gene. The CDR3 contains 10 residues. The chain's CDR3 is CASSKPRGLF. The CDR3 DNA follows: TGCGCCAGCAGCAAACCCCGCGGGTTATTT.

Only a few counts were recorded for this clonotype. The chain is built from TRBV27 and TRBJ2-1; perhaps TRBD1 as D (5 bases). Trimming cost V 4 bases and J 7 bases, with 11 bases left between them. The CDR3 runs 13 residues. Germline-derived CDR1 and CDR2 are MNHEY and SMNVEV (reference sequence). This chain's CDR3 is CASSSWGRNEQFF. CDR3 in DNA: TGTGCCAGCAGTTCTTGGGGCAGGAATGAGCAGTTCTTC.

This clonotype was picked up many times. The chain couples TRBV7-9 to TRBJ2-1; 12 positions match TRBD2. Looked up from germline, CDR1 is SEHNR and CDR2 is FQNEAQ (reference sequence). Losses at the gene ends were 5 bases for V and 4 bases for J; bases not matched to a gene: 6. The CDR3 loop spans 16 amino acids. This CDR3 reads CASSRLAGAIYNEQFF. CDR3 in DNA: TGTGCCAGCAGCCGACTAGCGGGGGCGATATACAATGAGCAGTTCTTC.

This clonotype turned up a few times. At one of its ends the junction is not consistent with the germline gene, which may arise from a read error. The CDR3, as DNA: TGTGCCAGCAGCTATACCGGGACTAGTCTCGTCTTC. Translation gives CASSYTGTSLVF. This chain joins TRBV6-2 or TRBV6-3 and TRBJ2-1, with 8 positions matching TRBD2. The CDR3 extends over 12 amino acids. Germline CDR1 MNHEY, CDR2 SVGEGT.

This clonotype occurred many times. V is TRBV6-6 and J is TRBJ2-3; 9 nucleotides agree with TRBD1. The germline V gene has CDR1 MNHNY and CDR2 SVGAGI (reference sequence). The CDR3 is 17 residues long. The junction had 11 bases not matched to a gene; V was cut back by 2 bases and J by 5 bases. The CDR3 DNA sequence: TGTGCCAGCAGTTACAATGAGAGGACAGGGGCAGGAGATACGCAGTATTTT. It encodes CASSYNERTGAGDTQYF.

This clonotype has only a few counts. CDR3 in amino acids: CASSQDWAGGRDFEQYF. For the CDR3, the DNA is TGCGCCAGCAGCCAAGATTGGGCAGGGGGTAGAGACTTCGAGCAGTACTTC. V gene TRBV4-3 combines with J gene TRBJ2-7; 7 positions match TRBD1. The CDR3 length is 17 residues. Germline CDR1 and CDR2: LGHNA and YSLEER. V shed 0 bases, J shed 6 bases, and the junction held 14 bases outside the gene matches.

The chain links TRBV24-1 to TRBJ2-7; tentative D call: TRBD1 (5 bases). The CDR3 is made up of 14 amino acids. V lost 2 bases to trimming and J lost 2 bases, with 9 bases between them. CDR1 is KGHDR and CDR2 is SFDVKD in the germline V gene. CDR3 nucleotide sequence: TGTGCCACCAGTGATTCTACAGGCCCCTACGAGCAGTACTTC. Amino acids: CATSDSTGPYEQYF.

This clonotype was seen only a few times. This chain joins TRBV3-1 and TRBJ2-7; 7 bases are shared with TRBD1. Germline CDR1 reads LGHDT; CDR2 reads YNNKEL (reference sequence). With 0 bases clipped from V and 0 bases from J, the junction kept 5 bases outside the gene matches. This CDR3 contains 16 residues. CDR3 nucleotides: TGTGCCAGCAGCCAAGATAGGTGGACAGGCTCCTACGAGCAGTACTTC. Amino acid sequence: CASSQDRWTGSYEQYF.

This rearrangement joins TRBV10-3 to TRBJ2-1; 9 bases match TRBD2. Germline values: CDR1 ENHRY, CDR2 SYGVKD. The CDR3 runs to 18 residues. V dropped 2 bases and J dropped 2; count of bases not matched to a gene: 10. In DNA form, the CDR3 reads TGTGCCATCAGTGAGACAGGACTAGCGTGGGGAGCCTACAATGAGCAGTTCTTC. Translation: CAISETGLAWGAYNEQFF.

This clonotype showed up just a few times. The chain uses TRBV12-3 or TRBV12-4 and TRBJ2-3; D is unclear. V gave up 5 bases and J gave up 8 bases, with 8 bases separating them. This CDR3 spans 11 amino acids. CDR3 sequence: CASSSSPTQYF. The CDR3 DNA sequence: TGTGCCAGCAGTAGCTCTCCTACGCAGTATTTT.

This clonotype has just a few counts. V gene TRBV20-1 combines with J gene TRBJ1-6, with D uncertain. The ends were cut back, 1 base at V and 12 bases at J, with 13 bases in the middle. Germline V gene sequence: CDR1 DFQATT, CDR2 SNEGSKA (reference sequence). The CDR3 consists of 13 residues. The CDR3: CSARAVGSIPLHF. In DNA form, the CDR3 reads TGCAGTGCTAGAGCCGTGGGGTCTATACCCCTCCACTTT.

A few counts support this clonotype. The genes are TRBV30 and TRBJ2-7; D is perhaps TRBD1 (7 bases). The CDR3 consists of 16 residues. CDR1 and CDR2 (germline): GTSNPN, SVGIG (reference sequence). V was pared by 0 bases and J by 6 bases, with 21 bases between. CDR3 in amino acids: CAWSVPGGPLGGEQYF. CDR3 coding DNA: TGTGCCTGGAGTGTACCAGGGGGGCCATTGGGAGGCGAGCAGTACTTC.

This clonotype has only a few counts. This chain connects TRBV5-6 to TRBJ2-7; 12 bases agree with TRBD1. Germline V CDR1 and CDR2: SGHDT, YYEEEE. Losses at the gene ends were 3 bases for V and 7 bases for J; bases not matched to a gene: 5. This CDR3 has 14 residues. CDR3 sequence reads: CASSWGQGAGEQYV. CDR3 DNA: TGTGCCAGCAGCTGGGGACAGGGGGCAGGGGAGCAGTACGTC.

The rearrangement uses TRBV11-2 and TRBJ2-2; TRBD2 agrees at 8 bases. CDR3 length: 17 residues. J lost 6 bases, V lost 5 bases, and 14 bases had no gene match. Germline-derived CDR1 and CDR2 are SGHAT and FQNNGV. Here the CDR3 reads CASSAPTSVPSAGELFF. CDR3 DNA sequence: TGTGCCAGCAGCGCCCCGACTAGCGTCCCATCGGCCGGGGAGCTGTTTTTT. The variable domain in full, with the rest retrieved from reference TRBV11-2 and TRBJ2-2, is EAGVAQSPRYKIIEKRQSVAFWCNPISGHATLYWYQQILGQGPKLLIQFQNNGVVDDSQLPKDRFSAERLKGVDSTLKIQPAKLEDSAVYLCASSAPTSVPSAGELFFGEGSRLTVL.

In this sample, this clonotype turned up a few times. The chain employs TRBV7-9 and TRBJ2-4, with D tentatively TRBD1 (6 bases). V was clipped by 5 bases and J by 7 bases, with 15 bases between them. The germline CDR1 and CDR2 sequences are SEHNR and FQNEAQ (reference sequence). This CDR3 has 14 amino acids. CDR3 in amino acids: CASSLGGWRNIQYF. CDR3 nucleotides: TGTGCCAGCAGCCTTGGGGGCTGGAGGAACATTCAGTACTTC.

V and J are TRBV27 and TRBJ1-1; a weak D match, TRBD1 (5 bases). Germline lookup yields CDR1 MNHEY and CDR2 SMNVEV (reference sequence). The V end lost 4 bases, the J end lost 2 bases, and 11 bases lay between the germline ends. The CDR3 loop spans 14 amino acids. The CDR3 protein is CASSWDGYNTEAFF. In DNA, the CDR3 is TGTGCCAGCAGTTGGGACGGATACAACACTGAAGCTTTCTTT.

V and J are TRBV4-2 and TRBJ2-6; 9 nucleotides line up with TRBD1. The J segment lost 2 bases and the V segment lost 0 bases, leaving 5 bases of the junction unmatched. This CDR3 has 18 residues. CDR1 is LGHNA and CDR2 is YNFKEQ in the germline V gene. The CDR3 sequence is CASSQDFWDRAGANVLTF. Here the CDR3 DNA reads TGTGCCAGCAGCCAAGATTTTTGGGACAGGGCTGGGGCCAACGTCCTGACTTTC.

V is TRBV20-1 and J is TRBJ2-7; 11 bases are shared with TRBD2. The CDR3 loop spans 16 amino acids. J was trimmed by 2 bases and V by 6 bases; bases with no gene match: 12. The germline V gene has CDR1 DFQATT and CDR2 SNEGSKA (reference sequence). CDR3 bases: TGCAGTGCCCCTGACGCAATAGCGGGGGGGCCCTACGAGCAGTACTTC. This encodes CSAPDAIAGGPYEQYF.

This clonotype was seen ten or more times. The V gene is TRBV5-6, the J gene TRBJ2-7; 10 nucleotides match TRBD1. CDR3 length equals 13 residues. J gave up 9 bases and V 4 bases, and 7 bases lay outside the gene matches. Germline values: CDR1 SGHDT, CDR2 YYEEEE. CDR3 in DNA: TGTGCCAGCAGCCGACAGGGGGCATTTGCGCAGTACTTC. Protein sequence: CASSRQGAFAQYF.